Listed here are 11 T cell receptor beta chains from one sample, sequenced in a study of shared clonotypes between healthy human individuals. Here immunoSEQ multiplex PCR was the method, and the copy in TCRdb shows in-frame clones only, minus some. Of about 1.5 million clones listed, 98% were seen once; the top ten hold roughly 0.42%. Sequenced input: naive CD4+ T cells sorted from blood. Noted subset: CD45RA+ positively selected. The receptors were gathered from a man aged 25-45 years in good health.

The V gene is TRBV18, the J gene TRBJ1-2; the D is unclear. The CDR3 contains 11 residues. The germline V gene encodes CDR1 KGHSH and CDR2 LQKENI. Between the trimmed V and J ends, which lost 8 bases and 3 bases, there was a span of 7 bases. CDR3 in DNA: TGTGCCAGCCCACTCTACTATGGCTACACCTTC. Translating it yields CASPLYYGYTF.

The chain's CDR3 is CASSSSTGETQYF. Here the CDR3 DNA reads TGCGCCAGCAGCTCCTCTACCGGGGAGACCCAGTACTTC. J is TRBJ2-5 and V is TRBV5-1; the D is unclear. This CDR3 has 13 amino acids. Germline V gene sequence: CDR1 SGHRS, CDR2 YFSETQ. Trimming took 3 bases from V and 5 from J, leaving 11 bases between them.

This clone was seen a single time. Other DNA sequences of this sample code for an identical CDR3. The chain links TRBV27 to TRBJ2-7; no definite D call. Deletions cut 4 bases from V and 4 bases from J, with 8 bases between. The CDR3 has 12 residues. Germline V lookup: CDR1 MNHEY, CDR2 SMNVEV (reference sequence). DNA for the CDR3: TGTGCCAGCAGTTCGACCGGATACGAGCAGTACTTC. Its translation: CASSSTGYEQYF.

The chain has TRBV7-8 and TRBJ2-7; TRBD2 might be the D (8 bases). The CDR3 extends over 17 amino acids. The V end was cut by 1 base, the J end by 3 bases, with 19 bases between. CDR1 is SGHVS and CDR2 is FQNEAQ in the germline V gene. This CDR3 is CASSLGIAGQRVYEQYF. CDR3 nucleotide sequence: TGTGCCAGCAGCTTAGGGATAGCGGGACAGAGGGTCTACGAGCAGTACTTC.

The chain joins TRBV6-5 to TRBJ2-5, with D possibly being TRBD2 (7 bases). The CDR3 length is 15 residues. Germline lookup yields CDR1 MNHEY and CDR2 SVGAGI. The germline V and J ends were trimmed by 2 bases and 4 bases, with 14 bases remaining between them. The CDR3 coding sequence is TGTGCCAGCAGTTACCTGGGGGGGCGCGGAGAGACCCAGTACTTC. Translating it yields CASSYLGGRGETQYF.

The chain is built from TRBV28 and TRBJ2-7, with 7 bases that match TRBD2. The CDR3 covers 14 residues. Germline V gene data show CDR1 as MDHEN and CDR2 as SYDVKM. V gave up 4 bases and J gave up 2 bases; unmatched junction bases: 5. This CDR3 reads CASSSGGSAYEQYF. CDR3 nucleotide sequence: TGTGCCAGCAGTTCCGGCGGGAGTGCCTACGAGCAGTACTTC.

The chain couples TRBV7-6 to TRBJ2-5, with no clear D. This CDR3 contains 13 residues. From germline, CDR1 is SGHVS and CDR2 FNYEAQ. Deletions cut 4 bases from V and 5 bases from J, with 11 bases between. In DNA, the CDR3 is TGTGCCAGCAGCTGGCAAGGAGCGGAGACCCAGTACTTC. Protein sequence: CASSWQGAETQYF.

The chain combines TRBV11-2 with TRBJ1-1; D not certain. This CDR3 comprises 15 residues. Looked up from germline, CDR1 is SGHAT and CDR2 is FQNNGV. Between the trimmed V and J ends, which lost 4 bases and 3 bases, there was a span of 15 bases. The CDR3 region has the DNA TGTGCCAGCAGCTCTAAGAGGGAGTTTCACACTGAAGCTTTCTTT. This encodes CASSSKREFHTEAFF.

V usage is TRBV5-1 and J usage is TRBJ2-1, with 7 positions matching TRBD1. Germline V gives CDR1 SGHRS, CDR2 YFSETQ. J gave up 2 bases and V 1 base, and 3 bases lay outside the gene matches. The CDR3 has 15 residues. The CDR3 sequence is CASSLTGDAYNEQFF. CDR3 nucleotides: TGCGCCAGCAGCTTGACAGGGGACGCCTACAATGAGCAGTTCTTC.

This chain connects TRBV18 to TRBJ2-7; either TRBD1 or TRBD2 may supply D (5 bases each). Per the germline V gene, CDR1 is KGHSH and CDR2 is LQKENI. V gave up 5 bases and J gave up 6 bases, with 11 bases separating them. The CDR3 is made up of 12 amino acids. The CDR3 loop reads CASSFVGVEQYF. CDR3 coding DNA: TGTGCCAGCTCATTTGTGGGGGTCGAGCAGTACTTC. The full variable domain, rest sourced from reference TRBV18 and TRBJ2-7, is NAGVMQNPRHLVRRRGQEARLRCSPMKGHSHVYWYRQLPEEGLKFMVYLQKENIIDESGMPKERFSAEFPKEGPSILRIQQVVRGDSAAYFCASSFVGVEQYFGPGTRLTVT.

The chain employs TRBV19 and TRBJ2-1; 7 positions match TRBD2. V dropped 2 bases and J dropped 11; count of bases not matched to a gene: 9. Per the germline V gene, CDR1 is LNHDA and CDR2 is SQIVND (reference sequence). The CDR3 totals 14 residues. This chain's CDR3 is CASSIQASGHKQFF. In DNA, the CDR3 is TGTGCCAGTAGTATACAAGCTAGCGGCCATAAGCAGTTCTTC.